The 15 T cell receptor beta chains reported below all come from one sample, sequenced in a study of T cell responses to AZD1222 COVID-19 vaccine. The table came from immunoSEQ multiplex PCR; TCRdb's copy has only in-frame clones and leaves some out. The sample includes about 130,000 clones, approximately 91% of them seen just once. Here the sequenced sample was peripheral blood, taken on day 0 of AZD1222 vaccination. All receptors derive from an adult in good health.

This chain links TRBV11-2 with TRBJ2-7; 10 nucleotides align to TRBD2. CDR1 is SGHAT and CDR2 is FQNNGV in the germline V gene. The CDR3 is 14 amino acids. V lost 5 bases, J lost 4 bases, and 5 bases stayed unmatched. CDR3 bases: TGTGCCAGCAGCAGATTAGCGGGGGGATACGAGCAGTACTTC. Its translation: CASSRLAGGYEQYF.

Written as DNA, the CDR3 is TGTGCCAGCAGCCACCGGACCCCTCAGCCCCAGCATTTT. The encoded protein is CASSHRTPQPQHF. The genes are TRBV3-1 (or the pseudogene TRBV3-2) and TRBJ1-5; D call uncertain. The CDR3 contains 13 residues. Germline V gives CDR1 LGHDT, CDR2 YNNKEL (reference sequence). With 3 bases removed from V and 6 bases from J, the gap between germline ends came to 9 bases.

The chain has TRBV7-8 and TRBJ2-7; D perhaps matches TRBD2 (5 bases). The CDR3 runs to 14 residues. The V end lost 0 bases, the J end lost 4 bases, and 10 bases lay between the germline ends. Germline CDR1 and CDR2: SGHVS and FQNEAQ. The CDR3 protein is CASSLAGRVYEQYF. Here the CDR3 DNA reads TGTGCCAGCAGCTTAGCGGGGAGAGTTTACGAGCAGTACTTC.

Worth noting for this clone: This CDR3 is also generated by other DNA sequences in the sample. The chain links TRBV7-2 to TRBJ1-5; tentatively, D is TRBD1 (6 bases). The V end lost 1 base, the J end lost 4 bases, and 8 bases lay between the germline ends. Looked up from germline, CDR1 is SGHTA and CDR2 is FQGNSA. This CDR3 comprises 14 residues. The CDR3 loop reads CASSLGQGNQPQHF. CDR3 in DNA: TGTGCCAGCAGCTTAGGGCAGGGGAATCAGCCCCAGCATTTT.

CDR3 nucleotides: TGTGCCAGCAGCGTAGGGGGACTAGCGGGAGTTTGGGAGACCCAGTACTTC. Amino acid sequence: CASSVGGLAGVWETQYF. This chain uses TRBV9 with TRBJ2-5; 14 bases are shared with TRBD2. Germline-derived CDR1 and CDR2 are SGDLS and YYNGEE. Germline trimming cut 0 bases from V and 5 bases from J; bases unmatched to any gene: 6. This CDR3 is 17 amino acids long. The variable domain in full, with the rest retrieved from reference TRBV9 and TRBJ2-5, is DSGVTQTPKHLITATGQRVTLRCSPRSGDLSVYWYQQSLDQGLQFLIQYYNGEERAKGNILERFSAQQFPDLHSELNLSSLELGDSALYFCASSVGGLAGVWETQYFGPGTRLLVL.

This chain uses TRBV6-2 or TRBV6-3 with TRBJ2-2; the D call may be TRBD1 or TRBD2 (5 bases each). This CDR3 is 16 amino acids long. In germline, CDR1 is MNHEY, CDR2 SVGEGT. Trimming shortened V by 2 bases and J by 1 base, and 11 bases separated the two germline ends. Here the CDR3 reads CASSYDERGNTGELFF. CDR3 nucleotides: TGTGCCAGCAGTTACGATGAGAGGGGGAACACCGGGGAGCTGTTTTTT.

The chain is built from TRBV21-1 and TRBJ2-5; the table calls TRBD1, which could not be checked here. TRBV21-1 is termed a pseudogene. The CDR3 totals 15 residues. The DNA for the CDR3 is TGTGCCAGCCTGGAAAAGCGACAGACAGAAGAGACCCAGTACTTC. Its protein product is CASLEKRQTEETQYF.

The V gene is TRBV11-2, the J gene TRBJ1-2, with D tentatively TRBD1 (5 bases). The germline V and J ends were trimmed by 8 bases and 4 bases, with 14 bases remaining between them. Per germline, CDR1 SGHAT and CDR2 FQNNGV. The CDR3 runs to 13 residues. The DNA of the CDR3 is TGTGCCAGCGGCCCGGTAGGGGTCTATGGCTACACCTTC. It codes for CASGPVGVYGYTF.

The chain carries TRBV6-2 or TRBV6-3 and TRBJ1-1; D is undetermined. Trimming removed 3 bases at V and 0 bases at J, with 5 bases between. Germline V gene lookup returns CDR1 MNHEY and CDR2 SVGEGT. The CDR3 totals 13 residues. The CDR3 bases are TGTGCCAGCAGTTATGTCCTGAACACTGAAGCTTTCTTT. This translates into CASSYVLNTEAFF.

V is TRBV7-8 and J is TRBJ1-1; the D is unclear. The CDR3 consists of 13 residues. The V end was cut by 4 bases, the J end by 4 bases, with 10 bases between. In germline, CDR1 is SGHVS, CDR2 FQNEAQ. CDR3 sequence (DNA): TGTGCCAGCAGCTCTTGGGAGGGCACTGAAGCTTTCTTT. Protein sequence: CASSSWEGTEAFF.

V usage is TRBV29-1 and J usage is TRBJ1-2; TRBD1 is a possible D gene (5 bases). The V gene lost 4 bases and the J gene lost 3 bases, with 15 bases spanning the gap. The length of the CDR3 is 14 residues. Germline CDR1 reads SQVTM; CDR2 reads ANQGSEA. The CDR3 coding sequence is TGCAGCGTTGGGGGGATGGGGGGACACTATGGCTACACCTTC. It yields the protein CSVGGMGGHYGYTF.

The V call is TRBV29-1, the J call TRBJ2-5; possibly TRBD2 for D (6 bases). The CDR3 sequence is 18 residues long. Germline CDR1 SQVTM, CDR2 ANQGSEA. V was shortened by 0 bases and J by 3 bases, with 23 bases between the two germline ends. The CDR3, as DNA: TGCAGCGTTGAAGATCCTTCAACGTCGGGACTTATGAAAGAGACCCAGTACTTC. Its protein is CSVEDPSTSGLMKETQYF.

This chain connects TRBV6-5 to TRBJ2-7; 8 bases match TRBD1. This CDR3 region has 15 residues. Germline V CDR1 and CDR2: MNHEY, SVGAGI. The ends lost 5 bases at V and 2 bases at J; junction bases unmatched: 8. Written as DNA, the CDR3 is TGTGCCAGCAGTCCCACGGGACAGGACACCTACGAGCAGTACTTC. Amino acid sequence: CASSPTGQDTYEQYF.

Concerning this clone: The sample holds other DNA sequences that translate to the same CDR3. The rearrangement links TRBV7-2 to TRBJ1-5, with D unclear. Trimming removed 4 bases from V and 0 bases from J, with 4 bases in between. Germline V gene lookup returns CDR1 SGHTA and CDR2 FQGNSA. The length of the CDR3 is 13 residues. CDR3 region: CASSSYSNQPQHF. The CDR3 coding sequence is TGTGCCAGCAGCTCTTATAGCAATCAGCCCCAGCATTTT.

This chain joins TRBV7-9 and TRBJ2-2; D is unresolved. The germline gives CDR1 SEHNR, CDR2 FQNEAQ (reference sequence). This CDR3 contains 12 residues. V was clipped by 5 bases and J by 8 bases, with 9 bases between them. This CDR3 is CASSPDLGELFF. The CDR3 DNA reads as TGTGCCAGCAGCCCAGACTTGGGGGAGCTGTTTTTT.